This T cell receptor beta chain stems from a study of cytomegalovirus exposure and HLA in healthy donors. Primers: 60 Vbeta forward and 13 Jbeta reverse. Assay: immunoSEQ multiplex PCR; the TCRdb copy retains only in-frame clones and omits some. Of around 120,000 clones in the sample, around 80% were seen once. Trimming pared 5 bases from V and 2 bases from J, leaving 15 bases between. The CDR3 contains 15 residues. Looked up from germline, CDR1 is SNHLY and CDR2 is FYNNEI. This clonotype was obtained from a man aged 50-60 years in good health and CMV-seronegative. Sequencing was carried out using PBMCs. V gene TRBV2 combines with J gene TRBJ2-5; D is possibly TRBD1 (6 bases). CDR3 amino acids: CASSQQLTGQETQYF. The DNA for the CDR3 is TGTGCCAGCAGTCAGCAATTAACAGGGCAAGAGACCCAGTACTTC.